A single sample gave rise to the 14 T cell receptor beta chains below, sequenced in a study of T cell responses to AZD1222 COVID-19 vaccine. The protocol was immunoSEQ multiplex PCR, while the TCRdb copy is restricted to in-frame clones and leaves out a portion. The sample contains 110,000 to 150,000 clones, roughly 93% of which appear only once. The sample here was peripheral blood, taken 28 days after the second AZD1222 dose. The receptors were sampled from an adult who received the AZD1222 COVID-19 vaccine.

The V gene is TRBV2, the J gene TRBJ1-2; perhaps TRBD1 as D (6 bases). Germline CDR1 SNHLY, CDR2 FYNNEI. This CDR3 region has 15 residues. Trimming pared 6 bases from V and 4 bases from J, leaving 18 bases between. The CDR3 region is CASRRGSGDGYGYTF. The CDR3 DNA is TGTGCCAGCAGGAGGGGCTCAGGGGATGGCTATGGCTACACCTTC.

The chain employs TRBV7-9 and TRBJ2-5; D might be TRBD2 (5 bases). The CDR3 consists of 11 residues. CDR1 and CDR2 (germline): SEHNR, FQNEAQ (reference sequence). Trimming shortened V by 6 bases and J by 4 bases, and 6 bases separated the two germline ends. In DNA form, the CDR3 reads TGTGCCAGCAGTGGAGGAGAGACCCAGTACTTC. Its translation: CASSGGETQYF. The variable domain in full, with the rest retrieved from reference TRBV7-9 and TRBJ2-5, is DTGVSQNPRHKITKRGQNVTFRCDPISEHNRLYWYRQTLGQGPEFLTYFQNEAQLEKSRLLSDRFSAERPKGSFSTLEIQRTEQGDSAMYLCASSGGETQYFGPGTRLLVL.

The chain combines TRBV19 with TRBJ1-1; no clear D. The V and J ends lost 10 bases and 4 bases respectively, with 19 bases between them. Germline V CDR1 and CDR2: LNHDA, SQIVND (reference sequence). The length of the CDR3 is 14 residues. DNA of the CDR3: TGTGCCATCCACCCATCCCTACCCACCACTGAAGCTTTCTTT. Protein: CAIHPSLPTTEAFF.

The CDR3: CASSPRRAGNEQFF. The CDR3 nucleotides read TGTGCCAGCTCACCCCGGCGGGCGGGGAATGAGCAGTTCTTC. V is TRBV18 and J is TRBJ2-1, with D maybe TRBD2 (6 bases). The CDR3 totals 14 residues. Per germline, CDR1 KGHSH and CDR2 LQKENI. The V and J ends lost 3 bases and 7 bases respectively, with 13 bases between them.

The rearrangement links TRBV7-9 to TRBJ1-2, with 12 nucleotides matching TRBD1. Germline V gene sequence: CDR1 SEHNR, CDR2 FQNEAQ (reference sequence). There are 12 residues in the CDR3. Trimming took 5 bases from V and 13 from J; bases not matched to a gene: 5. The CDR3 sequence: CASSLGQGACTF. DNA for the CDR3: TGTGCCAGCAGCCTGGGACAGGGGGCCTGCACCTTC.

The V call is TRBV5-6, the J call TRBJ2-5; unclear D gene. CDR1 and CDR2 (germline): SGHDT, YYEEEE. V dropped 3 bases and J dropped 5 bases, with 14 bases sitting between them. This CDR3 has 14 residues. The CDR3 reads CASSYPDWDETQYF. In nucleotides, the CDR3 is TGTGCCAGCAGCTACCCGGATTGGGATGAGACCCAGTACTTC.

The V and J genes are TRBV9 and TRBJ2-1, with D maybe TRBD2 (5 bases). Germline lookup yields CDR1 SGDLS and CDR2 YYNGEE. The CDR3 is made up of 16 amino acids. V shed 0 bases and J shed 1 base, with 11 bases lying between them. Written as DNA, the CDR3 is TGTGCCAGCAGCGTAGCCGAGCGGAGTTCCTACAATGAGCAGTTCTTC. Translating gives CASSVAERSSYNEQFF.

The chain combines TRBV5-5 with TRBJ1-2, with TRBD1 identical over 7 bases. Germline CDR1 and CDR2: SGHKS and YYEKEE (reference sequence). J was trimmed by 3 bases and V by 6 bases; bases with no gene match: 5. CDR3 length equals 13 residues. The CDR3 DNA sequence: TGTGCCAGCATCGGGGACAGCGACTATGGCTACACCTTC. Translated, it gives CASIGDSDYGYTF.

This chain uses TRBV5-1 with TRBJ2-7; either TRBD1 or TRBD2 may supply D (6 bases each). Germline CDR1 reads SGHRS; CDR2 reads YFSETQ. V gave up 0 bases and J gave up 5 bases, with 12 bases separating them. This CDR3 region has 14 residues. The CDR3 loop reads CASSLGGGGNEQYF. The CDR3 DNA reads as TGCGCCAGCAGCTTGGGTGGAGGGGGGAACGAGCAGTACTTC.

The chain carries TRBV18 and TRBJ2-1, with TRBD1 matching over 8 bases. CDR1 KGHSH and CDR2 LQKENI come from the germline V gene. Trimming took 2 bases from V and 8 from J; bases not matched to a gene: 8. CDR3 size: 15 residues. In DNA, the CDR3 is TGTGCCAGCTCACCAAAGGCAGGGGGCCTCGATGAGCAGTTCTTC. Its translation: CASSPKAGGLDEQFF. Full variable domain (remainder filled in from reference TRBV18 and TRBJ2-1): NAGVMQNPRHLVRRRGQEARLRCSPMKGHSHVYWYRQLPEEGLKFMVYLQKENIIDESGMPKERFSAEFPKEGPSILRIQQVVRGDSAAYFCASSPKAGGLDEQFFGPGTRLTVL.

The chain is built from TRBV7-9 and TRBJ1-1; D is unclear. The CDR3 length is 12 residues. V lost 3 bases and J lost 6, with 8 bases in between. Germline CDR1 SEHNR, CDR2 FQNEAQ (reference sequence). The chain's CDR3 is CASSFIVPEAFF. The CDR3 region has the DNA TGTGCCAGCAGCTTCATTGTTCCTGAAGCTTTCTTT.

The CDR3 DNA sequence: TGTGCCTGGGTAGCGGAGATCTACACAGATACGCAGTATTTT. Translated: CAWVAEIYTDTQYF. The chain carries TRBV30 and TRBJ2-3; D is possibly TRBD2 (6 bases). The germline CDR1 and CDR2 sequences are GTSNPN and SVGIG (reference sequence). The V end was cut by 5 bases, the J end by 2 bases, with 14 bases between. CDR3 length equals 14 residues. Full variable domain (outside the CDR3, taken from reference TRBV30 and TRBJ2-3): SQTIHQWPATLVQPVGSPLSLECTVEGTSNPNLYWYRQAAGRGLQLLFYSVGIGQISSEVPQNLSASRPQDRQFILSSKKLLLSDSGFYLCAWVAEIYTDTQYFGPGTRLTVL.

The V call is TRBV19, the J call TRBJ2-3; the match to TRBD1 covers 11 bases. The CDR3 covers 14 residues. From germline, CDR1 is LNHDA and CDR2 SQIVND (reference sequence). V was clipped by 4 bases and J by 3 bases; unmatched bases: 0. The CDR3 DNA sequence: TGTGCCAGTAGTAGGGACAGGGGGACAGATACGCAGTATTTT. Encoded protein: CASSRDRGTDTQYF.

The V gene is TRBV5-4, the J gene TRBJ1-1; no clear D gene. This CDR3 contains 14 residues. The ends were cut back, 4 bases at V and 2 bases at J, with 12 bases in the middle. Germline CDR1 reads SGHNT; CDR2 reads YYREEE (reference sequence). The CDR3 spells CASSPRAYNTEAFF. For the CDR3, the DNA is TGTGCCAGCAGCCCTAGAGCCTATAACACTGAAGCTTTCTTT.